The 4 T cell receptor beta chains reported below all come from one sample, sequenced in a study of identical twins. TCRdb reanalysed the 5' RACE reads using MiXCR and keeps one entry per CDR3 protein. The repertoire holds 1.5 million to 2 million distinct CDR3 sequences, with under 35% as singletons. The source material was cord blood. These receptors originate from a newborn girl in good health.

CDR3 in DNA: TGCAGCGTTGAAAGGGGGTCCATGAACACTGAAGCTTTCTTT. Amino acid sequence: CSVERGSMNTEAFF. This chain connects TRBV29-1 to TRBJ1-1; a weak D match, TRBD1 (6 bases). Per germline, CDR1 SQVTM and CDR2 ANQGSEA. Deletions cut 2 bases from V and 0 bases from J, with 10 bases between. The CDR3 totals 14 residues. Filled out from reference TRBV29-1 and TRBJ1-1, the complete variable domain reads SAVISQKPSRDICQRGTSLTIQCQVDSQVTMMFWYRQQPGQSLTLIATANQGSEATYESGFVIDKFPISRPNLTFSTLTVSNMSPEDSSIYLCSVERGSMNTEAFFGQGTRLTVV.

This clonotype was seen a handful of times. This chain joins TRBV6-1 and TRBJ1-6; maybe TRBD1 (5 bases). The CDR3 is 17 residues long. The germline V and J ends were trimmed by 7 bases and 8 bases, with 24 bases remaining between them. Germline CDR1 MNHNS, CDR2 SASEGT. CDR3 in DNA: TGTGCCAGCACCCACCACCACATTCGGGGGACGGATTCACCCCTCCACTTT. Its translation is CASTHHHIRGTDSPLHF.

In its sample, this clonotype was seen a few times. The CDR3 protein is CSVDGLRDYGYTF. The CDR3 bases are TGCAGCGTTGATGGGCTCAGGGACTATGGCTACACCTTC. The rearrangement links TRBV29-1 to TRBJ1-2; perhaps TRBD1 as D (5 bases). Trimming left V 3 bases short and J 3 bases short, with 11 bases between. The CDR3 spans 13 residues. Germline-derived CDR1 and CDR2 are SQVTM and ANQGSEA.

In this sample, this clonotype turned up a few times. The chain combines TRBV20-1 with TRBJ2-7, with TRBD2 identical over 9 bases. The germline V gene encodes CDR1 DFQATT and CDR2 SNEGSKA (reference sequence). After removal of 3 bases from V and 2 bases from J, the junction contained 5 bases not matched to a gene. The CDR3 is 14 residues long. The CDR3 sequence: CSARIAGAPYEQYF. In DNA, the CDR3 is TGCAGTGCTAGGATAGCGGGGGCCCCCTACGAGCAGTACTTC.